Each of the 3 T cell receptor beta chains below was sequenced from the same sample in a study of T-cell reconstitution after alpha-beta-depleted transplantation in children. Molecular barcoding with unique molecular identifiers was used for the TCRbeta library. Using its own MiXCR run on the PCR reads, TCRdb lists one record per CDR3 protein. The repertoire holds a few hundred thousand distinct CDR3 sequences, with about 45% as singletons. Sequenced here: PBMCs, sampled before TCRalphabeta/CD19-depleted stem cell transplant. The receptors derive from a girl aged 2 to 9 with aplastic anemia, due to receive a stem cell transplant.

This clonotype appeared many times. J is TRBJ2-3 and V is TRBV14; D remains unclear. The CDR3 sequence is 13 residues long. V lost 3 bases and J 8 bases, leaving 12 bases between the germline ends. CDR1 is SGHDN and CDR2 is FVKESK in the germline V gene. This chain's CDR3 is CASSQTWEFTQYF. The DNA for the CDR3 is TGTGCCAGCAGCCAGACCTGGGAATTTACGCAGTATTTT.

This chain uses TRBV6-1 with TRBJ2-7; 10 bases align to TRBD2. V lost 6 bases to trimming and J lost 0 bases; unmatched junction nucleotides: 8. CDR1 MNHNS and CDR2 SASEGT come from the germline V gene. This CDR3 is built from 16 residues. The CDR3 here is CASRAASGSRSYEQYF. CDR3 DNA: TGTGCCAGCAGGGCAGCTAGCGGGAGCCGCTCCTACGAGCAGTACTTC.

The chain combines TRBV29-1 with TRBJ2-3, with 11 bases lining up with TRBD1. After removal of 4 bases from V and 3 bases from J, the junction contained 12 bases not matched to a gene. The germline CDR1 and CDR2 sequences are SQVTM and ANQGSEA. CDR3 length: 17 residues. The CDR3 loop is CSVGRGGQGAKTDTQYF. Here the CDR3 DNA reads TGCAGCGTTGGCCGGGGTGGACAGGGGGCAAAGACAGATACGCAGTATTTT.